Sequencing of this T cell receptor (beta chain) was carried out in a study of beta chain features in type 1 diabetes. Reverse transcribing all isolated RNA meant expressed TCRB transcripts were sequenced. Assay used: immunoSEQ multiplex PCR; TCRdb lists only in-frame clones, some missing. The data show about 650,000 clones, roughly an eighth seen once. This clone was seen only a few times. The antigen is undetermined. J lost 0 bases, V lost 2 bases, and 4 bases had no gene match. The CDR3 is 16 amino acids. Germline CDR1 is MNHEY and CDR2 is SVGAGI. The study, taken as a whole, reports: Type 1 diabetes patients had TCRB CDR3s that were shorter (moderately but significantly so) in all four CD4+ subsets. The study found fewer insertions and more deletions at VDJ junctions in type 1 diabetes patients.

What was sequenced was naive CD4+ T cells from blood. The TCR comes from a man aged 25-40 years with type 1 diabetes. The chain employs TRBV6-5 and TRBJ2-4, with 7 nucleotides matching TRBD2. CDR3 DNA: TGTGCCAGCAGTTACGGGGGGGACCAAGCCAAAAACATTCAGTACTTC. Its protein product is CASSYGGDQAKNIQYF.